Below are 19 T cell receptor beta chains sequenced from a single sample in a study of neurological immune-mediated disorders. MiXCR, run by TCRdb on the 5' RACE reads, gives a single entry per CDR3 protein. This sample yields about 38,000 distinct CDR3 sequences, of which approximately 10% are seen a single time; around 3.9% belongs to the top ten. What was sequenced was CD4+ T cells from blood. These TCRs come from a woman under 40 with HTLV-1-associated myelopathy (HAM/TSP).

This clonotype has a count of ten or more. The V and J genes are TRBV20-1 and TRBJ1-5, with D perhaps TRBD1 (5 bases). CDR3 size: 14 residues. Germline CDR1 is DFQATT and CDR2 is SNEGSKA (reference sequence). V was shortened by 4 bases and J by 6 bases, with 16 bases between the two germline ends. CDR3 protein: CSATSQGAGQPQHF. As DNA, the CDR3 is TGCAGTGCTACCTCCCAGGGAGCCGGTCAGCCCCAGCATTTT.

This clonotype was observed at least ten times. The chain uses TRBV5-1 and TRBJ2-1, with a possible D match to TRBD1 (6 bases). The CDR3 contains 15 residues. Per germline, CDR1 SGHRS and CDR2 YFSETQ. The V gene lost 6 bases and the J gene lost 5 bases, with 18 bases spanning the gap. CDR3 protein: CASKKPGTTDNEQFF. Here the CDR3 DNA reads TGCGCCAGCAAAAAGCCCGGGACAACGGACAATGAGCAGTTCTTC.

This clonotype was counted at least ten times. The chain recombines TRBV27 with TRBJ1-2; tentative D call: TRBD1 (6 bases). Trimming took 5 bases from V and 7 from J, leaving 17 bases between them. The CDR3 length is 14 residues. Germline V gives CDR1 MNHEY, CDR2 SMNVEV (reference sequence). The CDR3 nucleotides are TGTGCCAGCAGTCGCCGGGGGGCGGAGAGTGGCTACACCTTC. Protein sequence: CASSRRGAESGYTF.

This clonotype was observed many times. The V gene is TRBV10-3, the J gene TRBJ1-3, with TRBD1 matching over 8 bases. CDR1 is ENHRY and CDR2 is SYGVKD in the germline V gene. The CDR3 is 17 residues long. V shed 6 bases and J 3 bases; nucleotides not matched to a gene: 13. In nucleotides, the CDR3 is TGTGCCATCAGCGGCGGGGACAGGCAGGTCTTTGGAAACACCATATATTTT. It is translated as CAISGGDRQVFGNTIYF.

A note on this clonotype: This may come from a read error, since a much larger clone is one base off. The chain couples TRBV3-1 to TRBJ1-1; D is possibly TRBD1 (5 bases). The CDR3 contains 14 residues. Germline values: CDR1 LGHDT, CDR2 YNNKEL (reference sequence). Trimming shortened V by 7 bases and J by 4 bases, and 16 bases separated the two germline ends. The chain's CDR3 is CASNLPGGGTEAFF. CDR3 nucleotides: TGTGCCAGCAACCTGCCGGGGGGGGGCACTGAAGCTTTCTTT.

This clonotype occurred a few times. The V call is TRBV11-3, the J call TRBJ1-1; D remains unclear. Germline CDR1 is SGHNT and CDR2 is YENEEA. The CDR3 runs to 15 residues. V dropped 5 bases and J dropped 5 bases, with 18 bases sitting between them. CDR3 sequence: CASSMSWGIGTEAFF. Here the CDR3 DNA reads TGTGCCAGCAGCATGAGTTGGGGTATTGGGACTGAAGCTTTCTTT.

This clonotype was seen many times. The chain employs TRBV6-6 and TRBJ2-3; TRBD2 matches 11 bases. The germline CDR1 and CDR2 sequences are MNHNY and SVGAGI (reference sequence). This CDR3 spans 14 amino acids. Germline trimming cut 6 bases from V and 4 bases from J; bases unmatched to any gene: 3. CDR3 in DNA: TGTGCCAGCAGGACTAGCGGGGTCGCAGATACGCAGTATTTT. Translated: CASRTSGVADTQYF.

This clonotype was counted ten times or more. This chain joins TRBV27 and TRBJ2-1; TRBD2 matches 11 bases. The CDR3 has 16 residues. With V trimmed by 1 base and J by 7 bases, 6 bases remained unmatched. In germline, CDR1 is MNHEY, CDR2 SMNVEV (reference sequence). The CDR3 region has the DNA TGTGCCAGCAGTTTATATAGCGGGGGGGCTCGGAATGAGCAGTTCTTC. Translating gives CASSLYSGGARNEQFF.

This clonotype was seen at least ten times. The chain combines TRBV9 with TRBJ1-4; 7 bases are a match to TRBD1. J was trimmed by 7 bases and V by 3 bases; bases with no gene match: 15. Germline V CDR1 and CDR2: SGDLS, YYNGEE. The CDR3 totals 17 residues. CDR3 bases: TGTGCCAGCAGCGGACCCGACTCTAGGGGGCAGGGTGAAAAACTGTTTTTT. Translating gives CASSGPDSRGQGEKLFF. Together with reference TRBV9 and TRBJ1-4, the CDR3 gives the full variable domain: DSGVTQTPKHLITATGQRVTLRCSPRSGDLSVYWYQQSLDQGLQFLIQYYNGEERAKGNILERFSAQQFPDLHSELNLSSLELGDSALYFCASSGPDSRGQGEKLFFGSGTQLSVL.

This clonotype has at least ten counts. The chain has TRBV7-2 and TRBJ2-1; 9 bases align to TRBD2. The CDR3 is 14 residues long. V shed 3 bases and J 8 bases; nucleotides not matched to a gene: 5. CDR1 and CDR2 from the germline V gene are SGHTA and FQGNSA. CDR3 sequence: CASSFSGGPYEQFF. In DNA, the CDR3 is TGTGCCAGCAGCTTCAGCGGGGGGCCGTATGAGCAGTTCTTC.

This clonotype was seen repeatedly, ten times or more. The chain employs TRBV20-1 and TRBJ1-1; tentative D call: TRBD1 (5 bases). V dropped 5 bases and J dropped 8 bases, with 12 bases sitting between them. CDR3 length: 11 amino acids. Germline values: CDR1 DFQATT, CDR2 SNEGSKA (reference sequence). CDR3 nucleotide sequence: TGCAGTGCTCGTCCAGGGCCCGAAGCTTTCTTT. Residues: CSARPGPEAFF.

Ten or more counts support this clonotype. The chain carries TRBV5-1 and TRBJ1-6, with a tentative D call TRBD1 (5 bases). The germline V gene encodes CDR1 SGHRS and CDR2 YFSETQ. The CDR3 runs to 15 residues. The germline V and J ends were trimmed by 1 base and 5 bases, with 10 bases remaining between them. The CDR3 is CASSLHHRNNSPLHF. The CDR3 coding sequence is TGCGCCAGCAGCTTGCACCACAGGAATAATTCACCCCTCCACTTT.

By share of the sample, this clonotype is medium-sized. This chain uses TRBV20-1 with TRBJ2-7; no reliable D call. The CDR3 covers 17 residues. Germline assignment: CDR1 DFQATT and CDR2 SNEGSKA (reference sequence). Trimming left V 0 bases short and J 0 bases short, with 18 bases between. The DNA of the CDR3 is TGCAGTGCTAGAGATCGCATGAAGTCGGGTAGCTCCTACGAGCAGTACTTC. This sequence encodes CSARDRMKSGSSYEQYF.

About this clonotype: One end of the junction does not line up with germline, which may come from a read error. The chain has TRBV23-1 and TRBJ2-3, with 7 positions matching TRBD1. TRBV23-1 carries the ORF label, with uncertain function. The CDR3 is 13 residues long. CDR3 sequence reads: CSSSQSTRGSLYF. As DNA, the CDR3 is TGCTCCAGCAGTCAATCCACCAGGGGGAGTTTGTATTTT.

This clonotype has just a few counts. DNA for the CDR3: TGTGCCAGCAGTCCCGCGGGCGGCAATCAGCCCCAGCATTTT. Amino acids: CASSPAGGNQPQHF. The chain recombines TRBV6-6 with TRBJ1-5; D gene uncertain. V was clipped by 5 bases and J by 2 bases, with 10 bases between them. The CDR3 is 14 amino acids. Germline V lookup: CDR1 MNHNY, CDR2 SVGAGI (reference sequence).

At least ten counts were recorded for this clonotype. CDR3 region: CSARGVFNEQFF. CDR3 DNA: TGCAGTGCTAGAGGCGTATTCAATGAGCAGTTCTTC. The chain employs TRBV20-1 and TRBJ2-1; D is ambiguous. V shed 1 base and J shed 6 bases, with 7 bases lying between them. Germline V lookup: CDR1 DFQATT, CDR2 SNEGSKA (reference sequence). The CDR3 length is 12 residues.

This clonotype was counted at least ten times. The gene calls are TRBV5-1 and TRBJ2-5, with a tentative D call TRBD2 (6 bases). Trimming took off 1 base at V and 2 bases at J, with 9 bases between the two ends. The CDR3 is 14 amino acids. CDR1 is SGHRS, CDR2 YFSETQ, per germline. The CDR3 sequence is CASSLWGGQETQYF. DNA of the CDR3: TGCGCCAGCAGCTTGTGGGGAGGACAAGAGACCCAGTACTTC. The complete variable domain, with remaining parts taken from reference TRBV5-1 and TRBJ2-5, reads KAGVTQTPRYLIKTRGQQVTLSCSPISGHRSVSWYQQTPGQGLQFLFEYFSETQRNKGNFPGRFSGRQFSNSRSEMNVSTLELGDSALYLCASSLWGGQETQYFGPGTRLLVL.

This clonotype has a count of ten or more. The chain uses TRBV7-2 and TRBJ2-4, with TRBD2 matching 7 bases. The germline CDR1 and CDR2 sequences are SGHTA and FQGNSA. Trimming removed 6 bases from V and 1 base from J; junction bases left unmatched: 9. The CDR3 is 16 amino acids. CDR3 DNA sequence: TGTGCCAGCAGTGGACTAGTTTTCGGCGCCAAAAACATTCAGTACTTC. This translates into CASSGLVFGAKNIQYF.

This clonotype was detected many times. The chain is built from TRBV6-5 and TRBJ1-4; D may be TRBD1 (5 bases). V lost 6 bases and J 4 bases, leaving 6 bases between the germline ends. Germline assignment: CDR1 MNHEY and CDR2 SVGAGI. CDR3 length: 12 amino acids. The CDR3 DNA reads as TGTGCCAGCAGGCAGGGTAATGAAAAACTGTTTTTT. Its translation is CASRQGNEKLFF.